The entry below gives a single TCR beta chain sequence along with its context. The CDR3 contains 15 residues. The J segment lost 0 bases and the V segment lost 3 bases, leaving 3 bases of the junction unmatched. Germline V gene data show CDR1 as SEHNR and CDR2 as FQNEAQ (reference sequence). The PCR used 60 Vbeta and 13 Jbeta primers. The method was immunoSEQ multiplex PCR; TCRdb's version includes in-frame clones alone and lacks a portion of them. The table lists some 150,000 clones, around 79% of them singletons. This record belongs to a study of cytomegalovirus exposure and HLA in healthy donors. Study-wide context: Clustering assigned approximately 78% of the roughly 380 genotyped donors to the Caucasian-associated ancestry cluster.

Material for sequencing was PBMCs. The clonotype originates from a human donor in good health. The chain links TRBV7-9 to TRBJ2-7, with 9 bases matching TRBD2. The CDR3, as DNA: TGTGCCAGCAGCTTCTCTAGCGGGACCTCCTACGAGCAGTACTTC. Amino acid sequence: CASSFSSGTSYEQYF.